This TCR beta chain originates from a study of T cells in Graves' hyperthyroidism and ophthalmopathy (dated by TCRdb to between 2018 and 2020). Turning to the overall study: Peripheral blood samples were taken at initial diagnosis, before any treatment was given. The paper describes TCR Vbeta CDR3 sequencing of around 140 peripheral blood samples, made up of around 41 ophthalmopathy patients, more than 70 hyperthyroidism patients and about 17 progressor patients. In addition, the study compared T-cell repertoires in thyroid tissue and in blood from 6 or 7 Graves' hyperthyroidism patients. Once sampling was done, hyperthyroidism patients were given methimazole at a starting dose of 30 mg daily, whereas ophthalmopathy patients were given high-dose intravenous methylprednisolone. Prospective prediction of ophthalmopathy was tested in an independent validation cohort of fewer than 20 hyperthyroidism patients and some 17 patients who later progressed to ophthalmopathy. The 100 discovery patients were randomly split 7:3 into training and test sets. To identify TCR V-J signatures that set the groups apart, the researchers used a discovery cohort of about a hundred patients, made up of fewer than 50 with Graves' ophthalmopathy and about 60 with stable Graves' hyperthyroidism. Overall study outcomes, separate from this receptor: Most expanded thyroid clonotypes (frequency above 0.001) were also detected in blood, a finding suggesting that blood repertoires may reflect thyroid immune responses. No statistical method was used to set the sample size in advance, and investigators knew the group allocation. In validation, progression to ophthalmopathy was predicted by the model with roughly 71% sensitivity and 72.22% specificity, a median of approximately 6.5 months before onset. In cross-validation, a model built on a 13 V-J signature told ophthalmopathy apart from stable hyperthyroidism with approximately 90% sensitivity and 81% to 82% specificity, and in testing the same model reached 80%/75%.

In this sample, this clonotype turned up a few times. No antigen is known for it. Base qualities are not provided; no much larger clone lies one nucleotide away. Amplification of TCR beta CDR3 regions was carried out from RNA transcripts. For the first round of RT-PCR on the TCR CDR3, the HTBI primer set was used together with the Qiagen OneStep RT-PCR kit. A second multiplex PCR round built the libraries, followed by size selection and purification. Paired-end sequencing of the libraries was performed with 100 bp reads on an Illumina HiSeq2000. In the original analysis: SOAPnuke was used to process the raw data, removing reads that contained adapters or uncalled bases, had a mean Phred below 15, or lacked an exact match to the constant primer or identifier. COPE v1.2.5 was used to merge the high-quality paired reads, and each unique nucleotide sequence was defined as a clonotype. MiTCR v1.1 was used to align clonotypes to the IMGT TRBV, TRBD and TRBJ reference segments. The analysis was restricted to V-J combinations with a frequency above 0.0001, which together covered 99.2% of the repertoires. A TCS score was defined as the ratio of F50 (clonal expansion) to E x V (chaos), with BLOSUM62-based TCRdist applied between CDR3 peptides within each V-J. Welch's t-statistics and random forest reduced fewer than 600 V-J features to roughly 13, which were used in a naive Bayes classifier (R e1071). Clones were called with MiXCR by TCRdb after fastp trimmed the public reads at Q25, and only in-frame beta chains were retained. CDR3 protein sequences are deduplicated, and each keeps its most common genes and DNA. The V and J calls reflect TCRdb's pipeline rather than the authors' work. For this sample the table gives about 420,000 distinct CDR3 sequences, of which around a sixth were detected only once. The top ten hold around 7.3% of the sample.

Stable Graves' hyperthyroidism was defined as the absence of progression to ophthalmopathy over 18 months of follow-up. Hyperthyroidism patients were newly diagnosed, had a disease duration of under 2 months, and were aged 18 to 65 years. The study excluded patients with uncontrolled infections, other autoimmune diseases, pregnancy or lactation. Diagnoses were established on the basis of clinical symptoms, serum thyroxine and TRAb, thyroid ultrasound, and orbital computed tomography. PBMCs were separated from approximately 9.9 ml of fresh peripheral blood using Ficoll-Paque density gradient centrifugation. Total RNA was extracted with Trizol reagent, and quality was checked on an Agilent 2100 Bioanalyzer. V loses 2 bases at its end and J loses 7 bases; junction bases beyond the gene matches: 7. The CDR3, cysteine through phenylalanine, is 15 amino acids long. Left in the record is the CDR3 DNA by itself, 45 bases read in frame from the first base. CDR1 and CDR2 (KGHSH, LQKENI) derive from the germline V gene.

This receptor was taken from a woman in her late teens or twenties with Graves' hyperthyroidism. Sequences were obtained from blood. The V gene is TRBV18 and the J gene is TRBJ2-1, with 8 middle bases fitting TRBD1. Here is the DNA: TGTGCCAGCTCACCAATGCAGGGGGCCGGTAATGAGCAGTTCTTC. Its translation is CASSPMQGAGNEQFF.